This section outlines one T cell receptor beta chain sequence together with its context. Its specificity is unknown. This sample was included in a study of shared clonotypes between healthy human individuals. Study observations and caveats: The represented genetic and exposure-history diversity was limited by the small number of donors.

Some clones are missing from TCRdb's copy, which holds only in-frame ones; the method was immunoSEQ multiplex PCR. The sample shows 1.6 million or so clones, approximately 96% of them seen only once. The CDR3 is 12 amino acids. From germline, CDR1 is MDHEN and CDR2 SYDVKM. The ends were cut back, 10 bases at V and 8 bases at J, with 14 bases in the middle. This chain joins TRBV28 and TRBJ1-4; TRBD1 might be the D (5 bases). The sample comprised naive CD4+ T cells sorted from blood. Documented subset: CD45RA+ positively selected. The TCR originated in a man aged 30-40 years in good health. The CDR3 region is CATGREGEKLFF. The DNA for the CDR3 is TGTGCCACCGGACGAGAGGGGGAAAAACTGTTTTTT. The whole variable domain, filled in from reference TRBV28 and TRBJ1-4, reads DVKVTQSSRYLVKRTGEKVFLECVQDMDHENMFWYRQDPGLGLRLIYFSYDVKMKEKGDIPEGYSVSREKKERFSLILESASTNQTSMYLCATGREGEKLFFGSGTQLSVL.